A single sample is the source of the 27 T cell receptor beta chains below, sequenced in a study of neoadjuvant anti-PD-1 for oral cavity cancer. Time point indicated: after neoadjuvant nivolumab, at surgical resection. Generated by immunoSEQ multiplex PCR, the TCRdb table keeps only in-frame clones and is missing some. The sample holds around 67,000 clones, 86% seen once. The source material was PBMCs, sampled after nivolumab (anti-PD-1) treatment. These receptors were collected from a person between 40 and 85 years old with oral cavity squamous cell carcinoma.

This sequence joins TRBV2 and TRBJ2-7; a possible D gene is TRBD2 (6 bases). The V gene's germline CDR1 is SNHLY and CDR2 FYNNEI. Between the trimmed V and J ends, which lost 4 bases and 6 bases, there was a span of 10 bases. The length of the CDR3 is 12 residues. This chain's CDR3 is CASSVGGPEQYF. CDR3 sequence (DNA): TGTGCCAGCAGTGTGGGGGGACCCGAGCAGTACTTC. The full variable domain, rest sourced from reference TRBV2 and TRBJ2-7, is EPEVTQTPSHQVTQMGQEVILRCVPISNHLYFYWYRQILGQKVEFLVSFYNNEISEKSEIFDDQFSVERPDGSNFTLKIRSTKLEDSAMYFCASSVGGPEQYFGPGTRLTVT.

This chain joins TRBV9 and TRBJ2-5, with a tentative D call TRBD1 (6 bases). The CDR3 consists of 12 residues. Germline V gene lookup returns CDR1 SGDLS and CDR2 YYNGEE. Trimming took 4 bases from V and 9 from J, leaving 13 bases between them. The CDR3 loop reads CASSLLQGPQYF. CDR3 DNA: TGTGCCAGCAGCCTACTCCAGGGGCCCCAGTACTTC.

The chain recombines TRBV29-1 with TRBJ2-7, with 9 bases identical to TRBD1. The CDR3 is made up of 12 amino acids. V lost 7 bases and J lost 6; bases outside the gene matches: 7. Germline V gives CDR1 SQVTM, CDR2 ANQGSEA. This chain's CDR3 is CSAKDRGGEQYF. CDR3 DNA: TGCAGCGCCAAGGACAGGGGTGGCGAGCAGTACTTC.

V is TRBV19 and J is TRBJ2-3, with unresolved D. Germline V gene data show CDR1 as LNHDA and CDR2 as SQIVND (reference sequence). The V and J ends lost 4 bases and 1 base respectively, with 15 bases between them. The CDR3 loop spans 16 amino acids. The CDR3 here is CASSNSLGPGTDTQYF. For the CDR3, the DNA is TGTGCCAGTAGTAACTCTTTAGGCCCCGGCACAGATACGCAGTATTTT.

The chain links TRBV2 to TRBJ1-3; D unresolved. CDR3 length equals 14 residues. The germline V gene encodes CDR1 SNHLY and CDR2 FYNNEI. Trimming shortened V by 7 bases and J by 1 base, and 11 bases separated the two germline ends. CDR3 loop: CASMDPLSGNTIYF. The CDR3 DNA sequence: TGTGCCAGCATGGACCCCCTTTCTGGAAACACCATATATTTT.

The count of this clone is one. The chain links TRBV15 to TRBJ1-2; maybe TRBD1 (5 bases). CDR3 length: 17 residues. V lost 1 base, J lost 4 bases, and 19 bases lay in between. Per the germline V gene, CDR1 is LNHNV and CDR2 is YYDKDF (reference sequence). CDR3 residues: CATSRVRRDLSGYGYTF. CDR3 nucleotide sequence: TGTGCCACCAGCAGAGTCCGCCGGGACTTATCAGGCTATGGCTACACCTTC.

The gene calls are TRBV19 and TRBJ2-7, with 10 nucleotides matching TRBD1. The CDR3 consists of 15 residues. Trimming took 5 bases from V and 6 from J; bases not matched to a gene: 10. From germline, CDR1 is LNHDA and CDR2 SQIVND (reference sequence). The chain's CDR3 is CASSLRPGTGAEQYF. The CDR3 bases are TGTGCCAGTAGTCTCCGTCCCGGGACAGGGGCCGAGCAGTACTTC.

This clone was picked up one time. The chain combines TRBV6-6 with TRBJ1-1, with D hard to call. CDR3 length: 13 amino acids. V lost 4 bases and J lost 10, with 16 bases in between. Germline values: CDR1 MNHNY, CDR2 SVGAGI (reference sequence). The CDR3 nucleotides are TGTGCCAGCAGTTCGCCTTTGAGGAAGGGAGCTTTCTTT. This sequence encodes CASSSPLRKGAFF.

The chain is built from TRBV11-3 and TRBJ2-3; D is ambiguous. Germline CDR1 is SGHNT and CDR2 is YENEEA. V dropped 1 base and J dropped 6 bases, with 8 bases sitting between them. CDR3 length: 13 residues. CDR3 loop: CASSLGRMDTQYF. The DNA of the CDR3 is TGTGCCAGCAGCTTAGGTCGGATGGATACGCAGTATTTT.

This chain connects TRBV20-1 to TRBJ1-2; D gene uncertain. This CDR3 has 11 residues. Trimming took off 5 bases at V and 8 bases at J, with 12 bases between the two ends. Germline CDR1 and CDR2: DFQATT and SNEGSKA (reference sequence). The CDR3 here is CSAPDISGYTF. The DNA for the CDR3 is TGCAGTGCTCCTGACATCTCCGGCTACACCTTC.

V gene TRBV7-6 combines with J gene TRBJ2-1; TRBD2 aligns across 8 bases. Looked up from germline, CDR1 is SGHVS and CDR2 is FNYEAQ. Germline trimming cut 2 bases from V and 5 bases from J; bases unmatched to any gene: 2. CDR3 length: 14 residues. CDR3 coding DNA: TGTGCCAGCAGCTTAAGTAGCGGGGACAATGAGCAGTTCTTC. It translates to CASSLSSGDNEQFF.

About this clone: This is likely a read error, given that the CDR3 carries no conserved phenylalanine or tryptophan at its end. Because the CDR3's place on the DNA is in doubt, the DNA is left out and the CDR3 is given as listed by TCRdb. CDR3 region: CASRLGLATEDLWLHL. The chain uses TRBV21-1 and TRBJ1-2. TRBV21-1 is noted as a pseudogene. The CDR3 comprises 16 residues, both ends counted.

The sample holds one count of this clone. The genes are TRBV29-1 and TRBJ2-5; the D is unclear. The CDR3 contains 12 residues. Trimming cost V 4 bases and J 2 bases, with 8 bases left between them. Germline V CDR1 and CDR2: SQVTM, ANQGSEA. The CDR3 region has the DNA TGCAGCGTTGCACCGAATCAAGAGACCCAGTACTTC. This sequence encodes CSVAPNQETQYF.

This chain connects TRBV5-8 to TRBJ2-1; no clear D. Germline V lookup: CDR1 SGHTS, CDR2 YDEGEE. The CDR3 sequence is 12 residues long. Trimming removed 3 bases from V and 9 bases from J, with 10 bases in between. The CDR3 nucleotides read TGTGCCAGCAGCTCCTCTCCACGTGAGCAGTTCTTC. Its protein is CASSSSPREQFF.

V and J are TRBV7-8 and TRBJ1-2, with a possible D match to TRBD1 (5 bases). The V gene lost 6 bases and the J gene lost 5 bases, with 10 bases spanning the gap. CDR1 and CDR2 from the germline V gene are SGHVS and FQNEAQ. The CDR3 covers 12 residues. CDR3 protein: CASRTGTYGYTF. For the CDR3, the DNA is TGTGCCAGCAGGACCGGGACTTATGGCTACACCTTC.

The genes are TRBV9 and TRBJ2-7, with TRBD2 as a possible D gene (7 bases). Trimming stripped 3 bases from V and 2 bases from J, with 18 bases between. Germline assignment: CDR1 SGDLS and CDR2 YYNGEE. This CDR3 region has 16 residues. The CDR3 nucleotides read TGTGCCAGCAGCGCCCATGGGGGGGCTAATCCCTACGAGCAGTACTTC. Protein product: CASSAHGGANPYEQYF. The whole variable domain, remainder taken from reference TRBV9 and TRBJ2-7, is DSGVTQTPKHLITATGQRVTLRCSPRSGDLSVYWYQQSLDQGLQFLIQYYNGEERAKGNILERFSAQQFPDLHSELNLSSLELGDSALYFCASSAHGGANPYEQYFGPGTRLTVT.

The gene calls are TRBV9 and TRBJ2-3; 7 nucleotides match TRBD1. This CDR3 spans 15 amino acids. Germline V gene sequence: CDR1 SGDLS, CDR2 YYNGEE. V lost 4 bases and J lost 1; bases outside the gene matches: 6. CDR3 sequence reads: CASSYRGTGTDTQYF. CDR3 DNA sequence: TGTGCCAGCAGCTACAGGGGTACGGGCACAGATACGCAGTATTTT.

The chain carries TRBV10-3 and TRBJ2-2; no definite D call. Germline values: CDR1 ENHRY, CDR2 SYGVKD. The V end lost 2 bases, the J end lost 0 bases, and 1 base lay between the germline ends. This CDR3 contains 13 residues. The DNA for the CDR3 is TGTGCCATCAGTGAGCCGAACACCGGGGAGCTGTTTTTT. It is translated as CAISEPNTGELFF.

The chain carries TRBV19 and TRBJ1-5, with D maybe TRBD1 (5 bases). The CDR3 is made up of 16 amino acids. Trimming stripped 5 bases from V and 3 bases from J, with 17 bases between. CDR1 is LNHDA and CDR2 is SQIVND in the germline V gene (reference sequence). In DNA, the CDR3 is TGTGCCAGTAGTTTTGTCGGGACGGGCGTCAATCAGCCCCAGCATTTT. Its protein product is CASSFVGTGVNQPQHF.

The chain links TRBV19 to TRBJ2-7, with 7 bases aligning to TRBD1. The length of the CDR3 is 15 residues. The V and J ends lost 8 bases and 2 bases, in that order; junction bases with no gene match: 12. CDR1 is LNHDA, CDR2 SQIVND, per germline (reference sequence). The CDR3 nucleotides read TGTGCCAGTGGTGCCTCGTGGACAGGAACCTACGAGCAGTACTTC. This encodes CASGASWTGTYEQYF.

The rearrangement links TRBV13 to TRBJ1-4; maybe TRBD1 (6 bases). V was shortened by 5 bases and J by 8 bases, with 9 bases between the two germline ends. Germline V gene lookup returns CDR1 PRHDT and CDR2 FYEKMQ (reference sequence). This CDR3 is 12 amino acids long. The CDR3 DNA follows: TGTGCCAGCAGCCGTAGGGGGGAAAAACTGTTTTTT. Its protein product is CASSRRGEKLFF.

The V gene is TRBV29-1, the J gene TRBJ1-1; no clear D gene. CDR1 is SQVTM and CDR2 is ANQGSEA in the germline V gene. The CDR3 runs 12 residues. Trimming pared 7 bases from V and 5 bases from J, leaving 14 bases between. The CDR3 reads CSAVGFRTEAFF. The CDR3 DNA is TGCAGCGCAGTGGGGTTTCGGACTGAAGCTTTCTTT.

This clone was seen only once. V is TRBV10-2 and J is TRBJ1-5; TRBD1 matches 7 bases. V shed 6 bases, J shed 1 base, and the junction held 6 bases outside the gene matches. In germline, CDR1 is WSHSY, CDR2 SAAADI. The CDR3 runs 15 residues. CDR3 coding DNA: TGCGCCAGCAGGGAGACAGGGTCGAGCAATCAGCCCCAGCATTTT. Amino acid sequence: CASRETGSSNQPQHF.

This chain connects TRBV5-1 to TRBJ2-7; 8 bases are shared with TRBD1. CDR3 length: 13 residues. The junction had 7 bases not matched to a gene; V was cut back by 6 bases and J by 5 bases. The germline gives CDR1 SGHRS, CDR2 YFSETQ. Here the CDR3 reads CASNTDRGHEQYF. For the CDR3, the DNA is TGCGCCAGCAATACTGACAGGGGCCACGAGCAGTACTTC.

The chain employs TRBV11-2 and TRBJ1-2; D ambiguous. This CDR3 spans 14 amino acids. V was pared by 1 base and J by 4 bases, with 10 bases between. CDR1 and CDR2 (germline): SGHAT, FQNNGV. The CDR3, as DNA: TGTGCCAGCAGCTTAGGTGGCTGGGTCTATGGCTACACCTTC. It codes for CASSLGGWVYGYTF.

The gene calls are TRBV6-1 and TRBJ2-6, with D possibly TRBD1 on 6 matching bases. The CDR3 loop spans 15 amino acids. Deletions cut 6 bases from V and 0 bases from J, with 9 bases between. Germline V CDR1 and CDR2: MNHNS, SASEGT. The CDR3 sequence: CASRPGDSGANVLTF. The CDR3 nucleotides read TGTGCCAGCAGGCCAGGGGACTCTGGGGCCAACGTCCTGACTTTC.

The chain has TRBV7-9 and TRBJ1-4; 10 positions match TRBD1. The V and J ends lost 5 bases and 8 bases, in that order; junction bases with no gene match: 8. Germline V gene lookup returns CDR1 SEHNR and CDR2 FQNEAQ (reference sequence). This CDR3 region has 15 residues. The CDR3 loop is CASSPWTGGEEKLFF. The CDR3 coding sequence is TGTGCCAGCAGCCCATGGACAGGGGGTGAGGAAAAACTGTTTTTT.